The TCR beta chain described here comes from a study of T cell changes during pregnancy in multiple sclerosis. Assay: immunoSEQ multiplex PCR; the TCRdb copy retains only in-frame clones and omits some. The table includes tens of thousands of clones, roughly nine tenths detected once. Per germline, CDR1 SGHKS and CDR2 YYEKEE (reference sequence). CDR3 size: 17 residues. Trimming took 5 bases from V and 2 from J, leaving 20 bases between them. The starting material was CD4+ T cells from peripheral blood mononuclear cells, obtained after pregnancy. The genes are TRBV5-5 and TRBJ1-3; unclear D gene. The clonotype was recovered from a female donor with multiple sclerosis, enrolled in a pregnancy study. Here the CDR3 DNA reads TGTGCCAGCAGGTCTTTTACGCACGGGGTCGCTGGAAACACCATATATTTT. Amino acid sequence: CASRSFTHGVAGNTIYF. The full variable domain, completed using reference TRBV5-5 and TRBJ1-3, is DAGVTQSPTHLIKTRGQQVTLRCSPISGHKSVSWYQQVLGQGPQFIFQYYEKEERGRGNFPDRFSARQFPNYSSELNVNALLLGDSALYLCASRSFTHGVAGNTIYFGEGSWLTVV.